This is a list of T cell receptor beta chains from one sample in a study of T-cell memory formation after mild COVID-19. Each CDR3 protein gets one entry after TCRdb re-called the 5' RACE reads with MiXCR. The table includes about 160,000 distinct CDR3 sequences, around 30% detected once. The specimen sequenced was PBMCs or a T cell subset sorted from them (not recorded which). These receptors were taken from an adult woman who had mild COVID-19 (a few samples of this study predate the infection). Cell type and time point are not known. Both conserved end residues are part of each CDR3. D genes are given only for firm matches. Clone size is shown for a subset of rows, as once, few, many or a class of expanded clone.

J: TRBJ1-1
V: TRBV7-9
D: NA
size: once
CDR3: CAVKVHLNTEAFF
DNA: TGTGCCGTCAAGGTACATCTGAACACTGAAGCTTTCTTT

J: TRBJ1-5
V: TRBV6-2/TRBV6-3
D: TRBD1
size: few
CDR3: CASSYSGTGLNQPQHF
DNA: TGTGCCAGCAGTTACTCCGGGACAGGCCTCAATCAGCCCCAGCATTTT

J: TRBJ2-1
V: TRBV7-9
D: TRBD1
size: NA
CDR3: CASSLGGTGGRYEQFF
DNA: TGTGCCAGCAGCTTAGGTGGGACAGGGGGTCGCTATGAGCAGTTCTTC

J: TRBJ1-2
V: TRBV27
D: TRBD1
size: once
CDR3: CASSSKSNPGQVGPYGYTF
DNA: TGTGCCAGCAGTTCAAAGAGTAACCCGGGACAGGTTGGCCCTTATGGCTACACCTTC

J: TRBJ1-5
V: TRBV24-1
D: TRBD1
size: NA
CDR3: CATSDFGTGDQPQHF
DNA: TGTGCCACCAGTGATTTTGGGACAGGGGACCAGCCCCAGCATTTT

J: TRBJ1-2
V: TRBV6-5
D: NA
size: NA
CDR3: CASQLKFNYGYTF
DNA: TGTGCCAGCCAGCTCAAGTTTAACTATGGCTACACCTTC

J: TRBJ1-2
V: TRBV7-6
D: NA
size: NA
CDR3: CASSFAGVDGYTF
DNA: TGTGCCAGCAGCTTTGCAGGGGTGGATGGCTACACCTTC

J: TRBJ2-2
V: TRBV20-1
D: TRBD1
size: few
CDR3: CSARAGTGTGELFF
DNA: TGCAGTGCTAGAGCGGGGACAGGCACCGGGGAGCTGTTTTTT

J: TRBJ2-2
V: TRBV12-3/TRBV12-4
D: TRBD2
size: few
CDR3: CASSLAGRRGSTGELFF
DNA: TGTGCCAGCAGTTTGGCCGGGAGGAGAGGCTCCACCGGGGAGCTGTTTTTT

J: TRBJ1-1
V: TRBV10-2
D: NA
size: few
CDR3: CASKSAERVTEAFF
DNA: TGCGCCAGCAAGTCGGCAGAGCGGGTCACTGAAGCTTTCTTT

J: TRBJ2-7
V: TRBV20-1
D: NA
size: few
CDR3: CSARDGGSTSYEQYF
DNA: TGCAGTGCTAGAGATGGTGGGAGTACCTCCTACGAGCAGTACTTC

J: TRBJ2-3
V: TRBV18
D: NA
size: few
CDR3: CASSSLMMMSTDTQYF
DNA: TGTGCCAGCTCATCCCTCATGATGATGTCCACAGATACGCAGTATTTT

J: TRBJ2-7
V: TRBV9
D: TRBD2
size: NA
CDR3: CASSVASGDTYEQYF
DNA: TGTGCCAGCAGCGTGGCTAGCGGAGATACTTACGAGCAGTACTTC

J: TRBJ2-1
V: TRBV5-1
D: TRBD2
size: NA
CDR3: CASSRGGVGLNEQFF
DNA: TGCGCCAGCAGCCGGGGAGGGGTAGGATTGAATGAGCAGTTCTTC

J: TRBJ2-1
V: TRBV3-1
D: TRBD1
size: NA
CDR3: CASSQTPGTGAYNEQFF
DNA: TGTGCCAGCAGCCAGACACCCGGGACAGGGGCTTACAATGAGCAGTTCTTC

J: TRBJ2-2
V: TRBV7-2
D: TRBD2
size: NA
CDR3: CASSLRVAGGRELFF
DNA: TGTGCCAGCAGCTTAAGGGTAGCGGGAGGCCGGGAGCTGTTTTTT

J: TRBJ1-1
V: TRBV5-1
D: NA
size: NA
CDR3: CASSLGNGRYEAFF
DNA: TGCGCCAGCAGCTTGGGAAACGGCCGATATGAAGCTTTCTTT

J: TRBJ2-3
V: TRBV4-1
D: TRBD1
size: NA
CDR3: CASSQTGVADTQYF
DNA: TGCGCCAGCAGCCAAACAGGGGTCGCAGATACGCAGTATTTT

J: TRBJ2-5
V: TRBV12-3/TRBV12-4
D: TRBD2
size: NA
CDR3: CASSFLAGGTETQYF
DNA: TGTGCCAGCAGCTTTCTAGCGGGAGGGACAGAGACCCAGTACTTC

J: TRBJ1-1
V: TRBV29-1
D: NA
size: few
CDR3: CSVETGEQVEAFF
DNA: TGCAGCGTTGAGACAGGCGAGCAGGTAGAAGCTTTCTTT

J: TRBJ2-7
V: TRBV27
D: TRBD1
size: NA
CDR3: CASSLGTGAMGYEQYF
DNA: TGTGCCAGCAGTTTAGGGACAGGGGCGATGGGGTACGAACAGTACTTC

J: TRBJ2-1
V: TRBV7-9
D: NA
size: NA
CDR3: CASSLGPGGDNEQFF
DNA: TGTGCCAGCAGCTTAGGTCCAGGGGGGGACAATGAGCAGTTCTTC

J: TRBJ2-7
V: TRBV15
D: TRBD1
size: NA
CDR3: CATSRGRTGSYEQYF
DNA: TGTGCCACCAGCAGAGGACGGACAGGTTCCTACGAGCAGTACTTC

J: TRBJ1-2
V: TRBV5-1
D: NA
size: NA
CDR3: CASSLDSSNYGYTF
DNA: TGCGCCAGCAGCTTGGACAGTTCTAACTATGGCTACACCTTC

J: TRBJ1-1
V: TRBV14
D: NA
size: NA
CDR3: CASSARDGITEAFF
DNA: TGTGCCAGCAGCGCGCGGGACGGAATAACTGAAGCTTTCTTT

J: TRBJ1-2
V: TRBV7-2
D: TRBD1
size: NA
CDR3: CASSLAGQGRRGYTF
DNA: TGTGCCAGCAGCTTAGCAGGACAGGGGAGACGTGGCTACACCTTC

J: TRBJ1-1
V: TRBV19
D: NA
size: few
CDR3: CASSSGRRNTEAFF
DNA: TGTGCCAGTAGTAGTGGACGCCGGAACACTGAAGCTTTCTTT

J: TRBJ2-3
V: TRBV12-3/TRBV12-4
D: TRBD1
size: NA
CDR3: CASSLEDRVSTDTQYF
DNA: TGTGCCAGCAGTTTAGAGGACAGGGTGAGCACAGATACGCAGTATTTT

J: TRBJ2-1
V: TRBV30
D: NA
size: NA
CDR3: CAWSIKGQGSYNEQFF
DNA: TGTGCCTGGTCAATAAAAGGGCAAGGGTCCTACAATGAGCAGTTCTTC

J: TRBJ2-1
V: TRBV7-9
D: TRBD2
size: NA
CDR3: CASSLPSGETFNEQFF
DNA: TGTGCCAGCAGCTTACCTAGCGGGGAGACTTTCAATGAGCAGTTCTTC

J: TRBJ2-1
V: TRBV7-2
D: TRBD2
size: NA
CDR3: CASSLGAGSSYNEQFF
DNA: TGTGCCAGCAGCTTAGGAGCGGGGAGCTCCTACAATGAGCAGTTCTTC

J: TRBJ2-3
V: TRBV5-1
D: TRBD2
size: NA
CDR3: CASTPPGLAGADTQYF
DNA: TGCGCCAGCACCCCTCCGGGACTAGCGGGGGCAGATACGCAGTATTTT

J: TRBJ2-5
V: TRBV6-6
D: NA
size: few
CDR3: CASSFAGEQETQYF
DNA: TGTGCCAGCAGTTTCGCAGGGGAACAAGAGACCCAGTACTTC

J: TRBJ2-1
V: TRBV18
D: NA
size: few
CDR3: CASSNLRDEQFF
DNA: TGTGCCAGCTCAAATCTAAGGGATGAGCAGTTCTTC

J: TRBJ2-7
V: TRBV9
D: TRBD2
size: NA
CDR3: CASSVGIAGNAYEQYF
DNA: TGTGCCAGCAGCGTAGGGATAGCGGGAAATGCCTACGAGCAGTACTTC

J: TRBJ1-1
V: TRBV30
D: TRBD1
size: few
CDR3: CAWSRGTGDTEAFF
DNA: TGTGCCTGGAGTAGAGGGACAGGAGACACTGAAGCTTTCTTT

J: TRBJ2-7
V: TRBV9
D: TRBD2
size: NA
CDR3: CASSVDTGGYEQYF
DNA: TGTGCCAGCAGCGTAGATACGGGAGGCTACGAGCAGTACTTC

J: TRBJ2-1
V: TRBV10-3
D: NA
size: NA
CDR3: CAIRGESSYNEQFF
DNA: TGTGCCATCCGAGGGGAAAGCTCCTACAATGAGCAGTTCTTC

J: TRBJ2-7
V: TRBV5-1
D: NA
size: NA
CDR3: CASSLAPSRAYEQYF
DNA: TGCGCCAGCAGCTTGGCTCCTAGTCGTGCCTACGAGCAGTACTTC

J: TRBJ1-2
V: TRBV5-6
D: NA
size: NA
CDR3: CASSGGENYGYTF
DNA: TGTGCCAGCAGCGGAGGTGAGAACTATGGCTACACCTTC

J: TRBJ2-5
V: TRBV11-2
D: NA
size: few
CDR3: CASSLEGTQETQYF
DNA: TGTGCCAGCAGCTTAGAAGGGACTCAAGAGACCCAGTACTTC

J: TRBJ2-7
V: TRBV5-1
D: TRBD2
size: NA
CDR3: CASSLALTSDPYEQYF
DNA: TGCGCCAGCAGCTTGGCCTTGACTAGCGATCCCTACGAGCAGTACTTC

J: TRBJ2-5
V: TRBV7-3
D: NA
size: NA
CDR3: CASSFSDSPTETQYF
DNA: TGTGCCAGCAGCTTCAGCGATTCACCGACGGAGACCCAGTACTTC

J: TRBJ2-4
V: TRBV7-8
D: TRBD2
size: few
CDR3: CASSLARSSAGGWTNIQYF
DNA: TGTGCCAGCAGCTTAGCGCGAAGTTCAGCGGGGGGGTGGACAAACATTCAGTACTTC

J: TRBJ2-3
V: TRBV5-5
D: NA
size: NA
CDR3: CASSLVQGPDTQYF
DNA: TGTGCCAGCAGCTTGGTTCAGGGCCCAGATACGCAGTATTTT

J: TRBJ2-5
V: TRBV2
D: NA
size: NA
CDR3: CASSRRTDQETQYF
DNA: TGTGCCAGCAGCCGTAGGACGGACCAAGAGACCCAGTACTTC

J: TRBJ2-7
V: TRBV30
D: NA
size: NA
CDR3: CAWQWNGGNYEQYF
DNA: TGTGCCTGGCAATGGAATGGCGGCAACTACGAGCAGTACTTC

J: TRBJ2-2
V: TRBV12-3/TRBV12-4
D: TRBD1
size: NA
CDR3: CASSPHLGTGEDTGELFF
DNA: TGTGCCAGCAGTCCTCACCTTGGGACAGGGGAGGACACCGGGGAGCTGTTTTTT

J: TRBJ2-1
V: TRBV30
D: NA
size: NA
CDR3: CAWSSDRFVSGEQFF
DNA: TGTGCCTGGAGTTCAGACAGGTTCGTGTCCGGTGAGCAGTTCTTC

J: TRBJ2-1
V: TRBV7-7
D: NA
size: NA
CDR3: CASSLGPPSYNEQFF
DNA: TGTGCCAGCAGCCTAGGACCGCCGAGCTACAATGAGCAGTTCTTC

J: TRBJ1-1
V: TRBV2
D: NA
size: NA
CDR3: CASRGPTEAFF
DNA: TGTGCCAGCAGGGGGCCCACTGAAGCTTTCTTT

J: TRBJ2-5
V: TRBV20-1
D: TRBD2
size: NA
CDR3: CSAAGGLAGMAIETQYF
DNA: TGCAGTGCCGCCGGTGGGCTAGCGGGGATGGCCATTGAGACCCAGTACTTC

J: TRBJ1-1
V: TRBV5-6
D: NA
size: NA
CDR3: CASSWRGDGPEAFF
DNA: TGTGCCAGCAGCTGGCGCGGAGACGGGCCTGAAGCTTTCTTT

J: TRBJ2-1
V: TRBV29-1
D: NA
size: NA
CDR3: CSVVQGVNEQFF
DNA: TGCAGCGTTGTGCAGGGTGTAAATGAGCAGTTCTTC

J: TRBJ1-1
V: TRBV30
D: NA
size: few
CDR3: CAWVKQGLWAEAFF
DNA: TGTGCCTGGGTTAAACAGGGCCTGTGGGCTGAAGCTTTCTTT